A selection of T cell receptor beta chains follows, all from one sample in a study of cytomegalovirus exposure and HLA in healthy donors. Assay used: immunoSEQ multiplex PCR; TCRdb lists only in-frame clones, some missing. This table holds some 180,000 clones, 65% to 85% found once. Sequenced input: PBMCs. These TCRs come from a female donor in good health and CMV-seronegative. CDR3s include the opening cysteine and the closing phenylalanine or tryptophan. The D gene is left open where the match is weak. The size entry is marked missing in some rows and otherwise reads once, few, many or a size class.

v_gene	j_gene	d_gene	abundance	CDR3nt	CDR3aa
TRBV27	TRBJ2-7	.	.	TGTGCCAGCAGCACTAGTCACTCCTACGAGCAGTACTTC	CASSTSHSYEQYF
TRBV6-5	TRBJ2-7	TRBD2	.	TGTGCCAGCAGTTACTCGGCGGGAGCCTACGAGCAGTACTTC	CASSYSAGAYEQYF
TRBV28	TRBJ1-5	.	.	TGTGCCAGCAGTTTACGAGCGTATAGCAATCAGCCCCAGCATTTT	CASSLRAYSNQPQHF
TRBV7-9	TRBJ1-2	.	.	TGTGCCAGCAAGGCGGGGGACTATGGCTACACCTTC	CASKAGDYGYTF
TRBV5-4	TRBJ2-1	.	.	TGTGCCAGCAGCTTGGCAGGGGTGGGTGAGCAGTTCTTC	CASSLAGVGEQFF
TRBV6-1	TRBJ2-7	.	.	TGTGCCAGCAGTGAAGGCGGGTCTGTATCCTACGAGCAGTACTTC	CASSEGGSVSYEQYF
TRBV28	TRBJ2-7	.	.	TGTGCCATCAGAGATTCGCGCTCGGGGGAGCAGTACTTC	CAIRDSRSGEQYF
TRBV5-8	TRBJ1-1	TRBD1	.	TGTGCCAGCAGCTTGGTGAAGGGGGCAAATACTGAAGCTTTCTTT	CASSLVKGANTEAFF
TRBV6-5	TRBJ2-7	TRBD2	.	TGTGCCAGCAGTTACGGCACGGGAGGATCCTACGAGCAGTACTTC	CASSYGTGGSYEQYF
TRBV11-3	TRBJ2-5	TRBD1	once	TGTGCCAGCAGCTTAGGGGGGACAGAAGAGACCCAGTACTTC	CASSLGGTEETQYF
TRBV2	TRBJ2-1	TRBD2	.	TGTGCCAGCAGTAAGCGGGGTGACAATGAGCAGTTCTTC	CASSKRGDNEQFF
TRBV6-1	TRBJ2-5	TRBD2	.	TGTGCCAGCAGTGAGAGGGCGGGGGGCGCCTTGCAGACCCAGTACTTC	CASSERAGGALQTQYF
TRBV29-1	TRBJ2-5	TRBD2	.	TGCAGCGTGGGGGGGGGTTACGAGACCCAGTACTTC	CSVGGGYETQYF
TRBV10-3	TRBJ1-1	.	.	TGTGCCATCAGTCCTGTTGGTCCGGTCACTGAAGCTTTCTTT	CAISPVGPVTEAFF
TRBV7-2	TRBJ1-1	TRBD1	.	TGTGCCAGCAGCACCCATCCAGGGGGCGTGAGCACTGAAGCTTTCTTT	CASSTHPGGVSTEAFF
TRBV9	TRBJ2-1	.	.	TGTGCCAGCAGCGTAGAAGCTCAGGTGGATGAGCAGTTCTTC	CASSVEAQVDEQFF
TRBV5-1	TRBJ1-2	TRBD1	.	TGCGCCAGCAGCACAGGGACAGCTCATGGCTACACCTTC	CASSTGTAHGYTF
TRBV7-9	TRBJ2-1	.	.	TGTTCCAGCAGCTTTTCGGAGTCTGACAATGAGCAGTTCTTC	CSSSFSESDNEQFF
TRBV5-4	TRBJ2-5	TRBD2	.	TGTGCCAGCAGCTTAGCGGGAGTCGACGAGACCCAGTACTTC	CASSLAGVDETQYF
TRBV9	TRBJ2-6	TRBD2	.	TGTGCCAGCAGCCGCGGACTAGCGGGAGGCACGGGGGCCAACGTCCTGACTTTC	CASSRGLAGGTGANVLTF
TRBV7-9	TRBJ1-6	.	few	TGTGCCAGCAGCACAATCTCGACAAGCGGTACTCCACCCCTCCACTTT	CASSTISTSGTPPLHF
TRBV5-6	TRBJ2-1	.	.	TGTGCCAGCAGCTTAGGCGGGTTCTACAATGAGCAGTTCTTC	CASSLGGFYNEQFF
TRBV6-1	TRBJ2-7	TRBD1	.	TGTGCCAGCAGCCAGACAGGGATCGCCTACGAGCAGTACTTC	CASSQTGIAYEQYF
TRBV18	TRBJ1-3	.	.	TGTGCCAGCTCAGTGGACAGCTCTGGAAACACCATATATTTT	CASSVDSSGNTIYF
TRBV6-6	TRBJ2-3	.	few	TGTGCCAGCAGTTACCCACGCTTAGGGGGAGATACGCAGTATTTT	CASSYPRLGGDTQYF
TRBV4-1	TRBJ1-2	TRBD1	.	TGCGCCAGCAGCCAAGAACAGGGGAACTATGGCTACACCTTC	CASSQEQGNYGYTF
TRBV30	TRBJ1-2	.	.	TGTGCCTGGAGTGTACTCTTCCACAGGGCATCTCGATTGGGCTATGGCTACACCTTC	CAWSVLFHRASRLGYGYTF
TRBV19	TRBJ2-6	.	.	TGTGCCAGTAGTAGTAAGGGGTCAAGCTCTGGGGCCAACGTCCTGACTTTC	CASSSKGSSSGANVLTF
TRBV7-2	TRBJ2-3	TRBD2	.	TGTGCCAGCAGCTTGGGGGGGAGAGGGGCAGATACGCAGTATTTT	CASSLGGRGADTQYF
TRBV7-6	TRBJ1-2	TRBD1	.	TGTGCCAGCGGACAGGGAGGGGGCTACACCTTC	CASGQGGGYTF
TRBV7-4	TRBJ2-4	TRBD1	.	TGTGCCAGCAGCTTAGGTGGAAGTACAGGGGTTGTCGTGAACATTCAGTACTTC	CASSLGGSTGVVVNIQYF
TRBV2	TRBJ1-6	.	.	TGTGCCAGCAGGGACAGCAGCTCCTATAATTCACCCCTCCACTTT	CASRDSSSYNSPLHF
TRBV6-5	TRBJ1-5	.	.	TGTGCCAGCAGTCCGGGGGGTCGGGGGAATCAGCCCCAGCATTTT	CASSPGGRGNQPQHF
TRBV10-3	TRBJ1-2	.	.	TGTGCCATCAGTGGGCTTCGACTCGAAATGGACACCTCCACCCCAAACTATGGCTACACCTTC	CAISGLRLEMDTSTPNYGYTF
TRBV6-5	TRBJ2-7	.	.	TGTGCCAGCAGTAATCCGGGACTTCCCTACGAGCAGTACTTC	CASSNPGLPYEQYF
TRBV29-1	TRBJ2-7	TRBD1	few	TGCAGCGTTGTGGGAGGGGACAGGGGGGGGGAGCAGTACTTC	CSVVGGDRGGEQYF
TRBV5-1	TRBJ1-2	.	.	TGCGCCAGCAGCTCGGGGGGAGCAGAACTACTTTATGGCTACACCTTC	CASSSGGAELLYGYTF
TRBV7-2	TRBJ1-4	TRBD1	few	TGTGCCAGCAGCCCAGTCCCGGGACAGTGGGAAAAACTGTTTTTT	CASSPVPGQWEKLFF
TRBV7-2	TRBJ2-7	.	.	TGTGCCAGCAGCTTAGGCCAGTACTACGAGCAGTACTTC	CASSLGQYYEQYF
TRBV7-6	TRBJ2-5	TRBD2	once	TGTGCCAGCAGCGCCGGGGGGGCAAGGGAGACCCAGTACTTC	CASSAGGARETQYF
TRBV7-6	TRBJ2-7	TRBD2	.	TGTGCCAGCAGCTTATGGCCAGTAGCGGGAGGCCGATCCCCCTACGAGCAGTACTTC	CASSLWPVAGGRSPYEQYF
TRBV11-2	TRBJ2-7	TRBD1	.	TGTGCCAGCAGCCGGGGGACAGGGGCCTACGAGCAGTACTTC	CASSRGTGAYEQYF
TRBV20-1	TRBJ1-1	.	.	TGCAGTGCGGAAGGGGGCACTGAAGCTTTCTTT	CSAEGGTEAFF
TRBV5-1	TRBJ2-7	TRBD2	few	TGCGCCAGCAGCGGTACTAGCGGGAGGGCCGGGAACGAGCAGTACTTC	CASSGTSGRAGNEQYF
TRBV28	TRBJ1-2	TRBD1	few	TGTGCCAGCAGCAAACAGGGGCGAGGCTACACCTTC	CASSKQGRGYTF
TRBV2	TRBJ1-2	.	.	TGTGCCAGCAGTGACGCTAACTATGGCTACACCTTC	CASSDANYGYTF
TRBV6-6	TRBJ2-1	.	.	TGTGCCAGCAAGTGGGGGGGCGCGTTCCTCAATGAGCAGTTCTTC	CASKWGGAFLNEQFF
TRBV30	TRBJ1-5	.	.	TGTGCCTGGAGGGGGGGACGCAATCAGCCCCAGCATTTT	CAWRGGRNQPQHF
TRBV4-1	TRBJ2-1	.	.	TGCGCCAGCAGCCAGATAGAGAACAATGAGCAGTTCTTC	CASSQIENNEQFF
TRBV9	TRBJ1-3	TRBD1	.	TGTGCCAGCAGCGATCGGGACAGGCCGAGCTCTGGAAACACCATATATTTT	CASSDRDRPSSGNTIYF
TRBV19	TRBJ1-2	.	.	TGTGCCAGTAGTATTGACGGGGGATATGGCTACACCTTC	CASSIDGGYGYTF